A selection of T cell receptor beta chains follows, all from one sample in a study of OX40 agonist ivuxolimab in advanced cancers. Clones were read by immunoSEQ multiplex PCR, and TCRdb kept only the in-frame ones, dropping some. Of 45,000 to 60,000 clones listed, approximately 89% are singletons. The sample here was CD4+ or CD8+ T cells sorted from blood, taken in a trial of the OX40 agonist ivuxolimab. Receptors originate from an adult with an advanced solid tumor such as melanoma, head and neck, liver or kidney cancer. CDR3s include the opening cysteine and the closing phenylalanine or tryptophan. D genes are given only for firm matches. Clone size is not always given. Where it is, it says once, few, many or a class for expanded clones.

NA,NA,TRBV5-6,TRBJ1-1,CASSLVGSTEAFF,TGTGCCAGCAGCTTGGTGGGATCCACTGAAGCTTTCTTT
NA,NA,TRBV15,TRBJ2-1,CATSRGAQYYNEQFF,TGTGCCACCAGCAGAGGGGCTCAATACTACAATGAGCAGTTCTTC
TRBD1,NA,TRBV7-9,TRBJ1-2,CASNAGQVGPGWGYTF,TGTGCCAGCAACGCCGGACAGGTGGGGCCAGGGTGGGGCTACACCTTC
NA,NA,TRBV5-4,TRBJ1-3,CASSLERGGNTIYF,TGTGCCAGCAGCTTGGAACGAGGCGGAAACACCATATATTTT
TRBD1,NA,TRBV4-1,TRBJ2-2,CASSQDWVWTGASNTGELFF,TGCGCCAGCAGCCAAGATTGGGTTTGGACAGGGGCGTCGAACACCGGGGAGCTGTTTTTT
TRBD1,once,TRBV19,TRBJ1-4,CASSNNRGGDEKLFF,TGTGCCAGTAGTAACAACAGGGGCGGTGATGAAAAACTGTTTTTT
NA,NA,TRBV19,TRBJ2-6,CASTPFGGANVLTF,TGTGCCAGTACCCCTTTCGGTGGGGCCAACGTCCTGACTTTC
TRBD2,NA,TRBV4-3,TRBJ2-1,CASSQDVGLAGSNEQFF,TGCGCCAGCAGCCAAGATGTGGGACTAGCGGGAAGCAATGAGCAGTTCTTC
NA,NA,TRBV7-6,TRBJ1-1,CASSWTQGVEAFF,TGTGCCAGCAGTTGGACCCAGGGCGTTGAAGCTTTCTTT
NA,NA,TRBV27,TRBJ2-2,CASSLYMGGAESGELFF,TGTGCCAGCAGTTTATATATGGGGGGCGCAGAATCCGGGGAGCTGTTTTTT
NA,few,TRBV4-1,TRBJ1-1,CASSQDPATLKGMNTEAFF,TGCGCCAGCAGCCAGGACCCAGCTACCCTAAAGGGCATGAACACTGAAGCTTTCTTT
TRBD2,once,TRBV4-1,TRBJ2-1,CASSHLAGGPGNEQFF,TGCGCCAGCAGCCATCTTGCGGGAGGGCCGGGCAATGAGCAGTTCTTC
NA,NA,TRBV19,TRBJ1-5,CASSSAGSSNQPQHF,TGTGCCAGTAGTTCAGCGGGGAGTAGCAATCAGCCCCAGCATTTT
TRBD1,NA,TRBV29-1,TRBJ2-3,CSVELTGRDTQYF,TGCAGCGTTGAACTGACAGGGAGAGATACGCAGTATTTT
NA,NA,TRBV9,TRBJ2-1,CASSVGGEQFF,TGTGCCAGCAGCGTAGGAGGTGAGCAGTTCTTC
TRBD2,NA,TRBV11-1,TRBJ2-1,CASSLVTSGPAWEQFF,TGTGCCAGCAGCTTAGTGACTAGCGGGCCCGCATGGGAGCAGTTCTTC
NA,NA,TRBV4-1,TRBJ1-2,CASSQVSQDVSYGYTF,TGCGCCAGCAGCCAAGTTTCACAGGACGTCTCCTATGGCTACACCTTC
NA,NA,TRBV28,TRBJ1-5,CASTKVGVQPQHF,TGTGCCAGCACGAAGGTCGGGGTTCAGCCCCAGCATTTT
NA,NA,TRBV6-1,TRBJ1-6,CASSEARMTGFYSPLHF,TGTGCCAGCAGTGAAGCCCGAATGACAGGTTTTTATTCACCCCTCCACTTT
TRBD1,NA,TRBV5-4,TRBJ1-6,CASSLDREVSPLHF,TGTGCCAGCAGTTTGGACAGGGAGGTCTCACCCCTCCACTTT
NA,NA,TRBV4-1,TRBJ1-5,CASSQEGGVNQPQHF,TGCGCCAGCAGCCAAGAAGGGGGGGTCAATCAGCCCCAGCATTTT
TRBD1,few,TRBV2,TRBJ1-2,CASSESPGGLGYGYTF,TGTGCCAGCAGTGAAAGTCCAGGGGGGTTGGGCTATGGCTACACCTTC
TRBD1,NA,TRBV27,TRBJ2-3,CASNDRGYPDTQYF,TGTGCCAGCAATGACAGGGGTTACCCAGATACGCAGTATTTT
NA,NA,TRBV28,TRBJ2-7,CASSLGQYSYEQYF,TGTGCCAGCAGTTTGGGGCAGTACTCCTACGAGCAGTACTTC
NA,NA,TRBV7-9,TRBJ1-1,CASSDIPEAFF,TGTGCCAGCAGCGACATCCCTGAGGCTTTCTTT
NA,NA,TRBV2,TRBJ2-3,CASTQDANPADTQYF,TGTGCCAGCACCCAGGACGCCAATCCTGCAGATACGCAGTATTTT
NA,NA,TRBV5-1,TRBJ1-1,CASSWASWKEAFF,TGCGCCAGCAGCTGGGCCTCCTGGAAGGAAGCTTTCTTT
NA,NA,TRBV6-1,TRBJ1-6,CASSELGARLPLHF,TGTGCCAGCAGTGAACTAGGGGCCAGATTACCCCTCCACTTT
NA,NA,TRBV7-7,TRBJ1-1,CASSSTMNTEAFF,TGTGCCAGCAGCTCAACAATGAACACTGAAGCTTTCTTT
NA,NA,TRBV2,TRBJ1-6,CASSETPSSYNSPLHF,TGTGCCAGCAGCGAGACACCGAGCTCCTATAATTCACCCCTCCACTTT
NA,NA,TRBV19,TRBJ1-5,CASSIFQGGQPQHF,TGTGCCAGTAGTATCTTCCAGGGTGGACAGCCCCAGCATTTT
NA,NA,TRBV28,TRBJ1-2,CASSSPGWSGGYTF,TGTGCCAGCAGCTCCCCCGGGTGGAGCGGTGGCTACACCTTC
NA,NA,TRBV30,TRBJ1-2,CAWSVWGGSNYGYTF,TGTGCCTGGAGTGTCTGGGGGGGCTCTAACTATGGCTACACCTTC
TRBD2,NA,TRBV6-5,TRBJ2-3,CASSYTSGGTDTQYF,TGTGCCAGCAGTTATACTAGCGGGGGAACAGATACGCAGTATTTT
NA,NA,TRBV27,TRBJ1-5,CASSLNQGYQPQHF,TGTGCCAGCAGTTTAAATCAGGGATATCAGCCCCAGCATTTT
NA,NA,TRBV19,TRBJ2-3,CASNRRGGDTQYF,TGTGCCAGTAACCGTCGGGGTGGCGATACGCAGTATTTT
NA,once,TRBV5-5,TRBJ2-1,CASSLDFYEQFF,TGTGCCAGCAGCTTGGATTTCTATGAGCAGTTCTTC
NA,NA,TRBV29-1,TRBJ2-2,CSVTKAGELFF,TGCAGCGTGACGAAGGCCGGGGAGCTGTTTTTT
NA,NA,TRBV7-9,TRBJ2-7,CAISEQYF,TGTGCCATTTCCGAGCAGTACTTC
NA,NA,TRBV15,TRBJ2-7,CATSNLNQGSYEQYF,TGTGCCACCAGTAATCTCAATCAGGGGTCCTACGAGCAGTACTTC
NA,NA,TRBV7-9,TRBJ2-3,CASSSPAEEVDTQYF,TGTGCCAGCAGCTCCCCCGCGGAGGAGGTAGATACGCAGTATTTT
NA,NA,TRBV29-1,TRBJ2-7,CSVHLRVGGGEQYF,TGCAGCGTGCACCTTCGGGTAGGGGGAGGCGAGCAGTACTTC
TRBD1,NA,TRBV28,TRBJ2-7,CASSSDRVAYEQYF,TGTGCCAGCAGTTCAGACAGGGTAGCCTACGAGCAGTACTTC
TRBD2,NA,TRBV27,TRBJ2-1,CASGAGGPTNEQFF,TGTGCCAGCGGAGCGGGAGGGCCGACCAATGAGCAGTTCTTC
TRBD1,NA,TRBV5-1,TRBJ2-1,CASRDVDRGPADEQFF,TGCGCCAGCAGAGATGTCGACAGGGGGCCTGCGGATGAGCAGTTCTTC
NA,NA,TRBV11-2,TRBJ2-7,CASSLDLGPSYEQYF,TGTGCCAGCAGCTTAGATCTAGGACCATCCTACGAGCAGTACTTC
TRBD2,NA,TRBV6-5,TRBJ2-7,CASSYGGDSYEQYF,TGTGCCAGCAGTTACGGGGGGGACTCCTACGAGCAGTACTTC
NA,NA,TRBV13,TRBJ2-2,CASTEGNTGELFF,TGTGCCAGCACCGAGGGGAACACCGGGGAGCTGTTTTTT
TRBD2,NA,TRBV27,TRBJ2-1,CASSTGTTQFF,TGTGCCAGCAGTACCGGGACTACCCAGTTCTTC
NA,NA,TRBV7-6,TRBJ2-3,CASSSLLTDTQYF,TGTGCCAGCAGCTCGCTCCTCACAGATACGCAGTATTTT
TRBD1,NA,TRBV6-5,TRBJ1-4,CASSYRGQVNEKLFF,TGTGCCAGCAGTTACCGGGGACAGGTTAATGAAAAACTGTTTTTT
NA,NA,TRBV29-1,TRBJ2-2,CSVDGVNTGELFF,TGCAGCGTTGATGGAGTAAACACCGGGGAGCTGTTTTTT
TRBD2,NA,TRBV7-9,TRBJ2-7,CASSYGLAGGTITYEQYF,TGTGCCAGCAGCTACGGACTAGCGGGAGGTACCATAACCTACGAGCAGTACTTC
NA,NA,TRBV4-1,TRBJ1-1,CASSQVPMNTEAFF,TGCGCCAGCAGCCAAGTTCCGATGAACACTGAAGCTTTCTTT
NA,NA,TRBV6-6,TRBJ2-3,CACLRADTQYF,TGTGCCTGCCTCAGGGCAGATACGCAGTATTTT